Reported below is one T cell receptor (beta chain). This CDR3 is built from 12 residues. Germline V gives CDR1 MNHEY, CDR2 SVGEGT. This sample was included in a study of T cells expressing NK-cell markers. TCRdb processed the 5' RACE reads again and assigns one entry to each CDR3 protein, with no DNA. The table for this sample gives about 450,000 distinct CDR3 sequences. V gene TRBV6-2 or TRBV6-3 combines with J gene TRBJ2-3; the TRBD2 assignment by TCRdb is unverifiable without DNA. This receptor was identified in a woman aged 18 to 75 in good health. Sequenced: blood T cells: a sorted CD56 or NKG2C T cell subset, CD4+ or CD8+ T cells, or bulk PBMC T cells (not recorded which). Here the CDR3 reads CATTSATDTQYF.